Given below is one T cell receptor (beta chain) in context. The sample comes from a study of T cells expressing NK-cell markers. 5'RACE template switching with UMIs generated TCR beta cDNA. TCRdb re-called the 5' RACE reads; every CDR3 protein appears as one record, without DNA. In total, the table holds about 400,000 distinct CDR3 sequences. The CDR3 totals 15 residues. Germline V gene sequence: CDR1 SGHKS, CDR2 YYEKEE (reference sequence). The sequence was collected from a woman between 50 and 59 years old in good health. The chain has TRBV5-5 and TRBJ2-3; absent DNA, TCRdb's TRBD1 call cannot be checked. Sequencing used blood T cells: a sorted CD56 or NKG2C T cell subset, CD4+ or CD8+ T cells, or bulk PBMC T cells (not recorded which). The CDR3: CASSFPRQAADTQYF.